Below, one T cell receptor (beta chain) is given with its context. The sample is drawn from a study of identical twins. CDR3 length equals 13 residues. The ends were cut back, 4 bases at V and 4 bases at J, with 13 bases in the middle. Germline loops: CDR1 DFQATT, CDR2 SNEGSKA (reference sequence). TCRdb ran MiXCR on the 5' RACE reads and lists one entry per CDR3 protein. The sample includes some 570,000 distinct CDR3 sequences, around 24% of them seen just once. The same specimen was also included in a second study, on yellow fever vaccine responses in identical twins.

The sequenced material came from CD4+ T cells sorted from blood. The V and J genes are TRBV20-1 and TRBJ1-2; D not resolved. The receptor's source is a woman aged 18-35 years in good health. The CDR3: CSATPIYAYGYTF. The CDR3 DNA reads as TGCAGTGCTACCCCCATCTACGCCTATGGCTACACCTTC.